The source of this TCR beta chain is a study of brain metastases from non-small cell lung cancer. Generated by immunoSEQ multiplex PCR, the TCRdb table keeps only in-frame clones and is missing some. The profile shows more than 2,000 clones, 65% to 90% of them singletons. Germline CDR1 and CDR2: SGDLS and YYNGEE. Unmatched junction bases numbered 7, after V lost 3 bases and J lost 3 bases. This CDR3 has 15 residues. Sequenced material: tissue from a brain metastasis. The chain couples TRBV9 to TRBJ1-2, with 8 bases lining up with TRBD1. The TCR was taken from a donor aged 40 or older with non-small cell lung cancer. CDR3 amino acids: CASSAAGGAHYGYTF. CDR3 DNA: TGTGCCAGCAGCGCAGCAGGGGGCGCGCACTATGGCTACACCTTC.